One and the same sample provided the 10 T cell receptor beta chains below, sequenced in a study of shared clonotypes between healthy human individuals. Here immunoSEQ multiplex PCR was the method, and the copy in TCRdb shows in-frame clones only, minus some. The data show roughly 1,500,000 clones, 98% seen once. The sample comprised naive CD4+ T cells sorted from blood. Subset given: CD45RA+ positively selected. The receptors stem from a man in his thirties or forties in good health.

This chain links TRBV28 with TRBJ2-5; 8 bases map to TRBD2. Trimming took 2 bases from V and 3 from J; bases not matched to a gene: 8. Germline-derived CDR1 and CDR2 are MDHEN and SYDVKM. The CDR3 contains 16 residues. The CDR3 bases are TGTGCCAGCAGTTTAATCGGGAGGGCCTTCGAAGAGACCCAGTACTTC. As protein: CASSLIGRAFEETQYF. The full variable domain, in which reference TRBV28 and TRBJ2-5 provide the parts outside the CDR3, is DVKVTQSSRYLVKRTGEKVFLECVQDMDHENMFWYRQDPGLGLRLIYFSYDVKMKEKGDIPEGYSVSREKKERFSLILESASTNQTSMYLCASSLIGRAFEETQYFGPGTRLLVL.

The chain employs TRBV6-5 and TRBJ1-2, with a possible D match to TRBD1 (6 bases). Trimming pared 5 bases from V and 8 bases from J, leaving 18 bases between. The CDR3 runs to 14 residues. Germline V CDR1 and CDR2: MNHEY, SVGAGI. In DNA form, the CDR3 reads TGTGCCAGCAGTGAGAGGGGACAAAAGAGAGGCTACACCTTC. Its translation: CASSERGQKRGYTF.

The gene calls are TRBV19 and TRBJ2-3; TRBD2 matches at 8 bases. The CDR3 has 16 amino acids. V shed 3 bases and J 3 bases; nucleotides not matched to a gene: 8. Germline-derived CDR1 and CDR2 are LNHDA and SQIVND (reference sequence). The CDR3 DNA follows: TGTGCCAGTAGTATTACGGGACTAGGTGCGACAGATACGCAGTATTTT. It codes for CASSITGLGATDTQYF.

The chain is built from TRBV4-2 and TRBJ2-1; 12 bases agree with TRBD2. V dropped 2 bases and J dropped 6; count of bases not matched to a gene: 8. Looked up from germline, CDR1 is LGHNA and CDR2 is YNFKEQ. The CDR3 contains 17 residues. Here the CDR3 reads CASSQRRGLAGSNEQFF. In DNA, the CDR3 is TGTGCCAGCAGCCAACGCCGGGGACTAGCGGGCTCCAATGAGCAGTTCTTC.

The chain uses TRBV27 and TRBJ2-1; 10 bases align to TRBD2. V shed 5 bases and J 4 bases; nucleotides not matched to a gene: 5. The CDR3 covers 15 residues. Germline values: CDR1 MNHEY, CDR2 SMNVEV (reference sequence). The CDR3 nucleotides read TGTGCCAGCAGTCCTAGCGGGAGAGATTACAATGAGCAGTTCTTC. Protein sequence: CASSPSGRDYNEQFF.

J is TRBJ2-1 and V is TRBV5-1, with D uncertain. The CDR3 contains 12 residues. Germline lookup yields CDR1 SGHRS and CDR2 YFSETQ. V dropped 2 bases and J dropped 8 bases, with 8 bases sitting between them. CDR3 bases: TGCGCCAGCAGCTTAATGCCACATGAGCAGTTCTTC. Protein sequence: CASSLMPHEQFF.

The V gene is TRBV7-2, the J gene TRBJ2-3, with D perhaps assigned TRBD1 or TRBD2 (5 bases each). The ends were cut back, 4 bases at V and 2 bases at J, with 10 bases in the middle. The germline V gene encodes CDR1 SGHTA and CDR2 FQGNSA. The CDR3 runs to 14 residues. CDR3 loop: CASSSEGHTDTQYF. CDR3 sequence (DNA): TGTGCCAGCAGCTCCGAGGGGCACACAGATACGCAGTATTTT.

This chain connects TRBV6-5 to TRBJ2-3; TRBD2 matches 7 bases. This CDR3 has 14 residues. The V and J ends lost 10 bases and 2 bases, in that order; junction bases with no gene match: 9. The germline gives CDR1 MNHEY, CDR2 SVGAGI. This CDR3 is CATFGRGNTDTQYF. Written as DNA, the CDR3 is TGTGCCACCTTTGGGAGGGGTAACACAGATACGCAGTATTTT.

The chain carries TRBV7-9 and TRBJ2-7; 8 bases match TRBD1. CDR1 is SEHNR and CDR2 is FQNEAQ in the germline V gene (reference sequence). CDR3 length: 15 residues. V dropped 1 base and J dropped 5; count of bases not matched to a gene: 7. For the CDR3, the DNA is TGTGCCAGCAGCTTAGGGACAGGGCGGAAGGACGAGCAGTACTTC. It codes for CASSLGTGRKDEQYF.

The genes are TRBV5-4 and TRBJ2-2; 7 nucleotides align to TRBD1. CDR3 length: 15 residues. V was pared by 3 bases and J by 5 bases, with 7 bases of the junction left unmatched. CDR1 and CDR2 from the germline V gene are SGHNT and YYREEE (reference sequence). Here the CDR3 DNA reads TGTGCCAGCAGCTCAGGGGGTTCCTTAACCGGGGAGCTGTTTTTT. It specifies CASSSGGSLTGELFF.